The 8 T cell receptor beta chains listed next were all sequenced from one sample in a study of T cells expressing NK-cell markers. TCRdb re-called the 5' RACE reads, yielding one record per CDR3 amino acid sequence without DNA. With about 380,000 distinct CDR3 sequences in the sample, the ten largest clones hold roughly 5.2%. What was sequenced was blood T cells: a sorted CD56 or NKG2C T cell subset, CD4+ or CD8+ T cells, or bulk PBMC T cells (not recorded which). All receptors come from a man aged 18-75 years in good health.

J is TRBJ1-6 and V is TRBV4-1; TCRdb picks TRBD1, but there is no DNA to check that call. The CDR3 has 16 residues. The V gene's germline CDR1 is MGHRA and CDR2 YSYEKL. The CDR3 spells CASSRTQGVYNSPLHF.

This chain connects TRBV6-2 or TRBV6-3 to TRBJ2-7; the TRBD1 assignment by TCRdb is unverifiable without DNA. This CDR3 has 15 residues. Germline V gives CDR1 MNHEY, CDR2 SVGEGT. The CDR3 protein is CASTPPGHTPYEQYF.

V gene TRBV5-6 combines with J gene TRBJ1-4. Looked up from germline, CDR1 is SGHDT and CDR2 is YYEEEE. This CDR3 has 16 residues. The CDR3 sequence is CASSLGRGRSNEKLFF. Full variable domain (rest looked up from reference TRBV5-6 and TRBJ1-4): DAGVTQSPTHLIKTRGQQVTLRCSPKSGHDTVSWYQQALGQGPQFIFQYYEEEERQRGNFPDRFSGHQFPNYSSELNVNALLLGDSALYLCASSLGRGRSNEKLFFGSGTQLSVL.

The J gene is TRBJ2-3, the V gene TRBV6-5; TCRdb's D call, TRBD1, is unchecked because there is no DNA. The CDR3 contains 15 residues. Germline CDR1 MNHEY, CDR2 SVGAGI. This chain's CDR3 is CASSYGGTASDTQYF.

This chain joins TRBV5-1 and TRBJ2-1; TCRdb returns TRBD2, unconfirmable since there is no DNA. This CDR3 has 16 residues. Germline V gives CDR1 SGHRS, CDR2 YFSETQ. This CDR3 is CASSLITREGYNEQFF.

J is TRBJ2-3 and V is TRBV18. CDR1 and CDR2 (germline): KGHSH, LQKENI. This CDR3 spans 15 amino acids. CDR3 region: CASSRSGGALDTQYF.

The CDR3: CASNSDSVGANVLTF. The rearrangement links TRBV28 to TRBJ2-6; TCRdb designates TRBD1, a call that cannot be tested without DNA. Germline CDR1 is MDHEN and CDR2 is SYDVKM. The CDR3 has 15 amino acids.

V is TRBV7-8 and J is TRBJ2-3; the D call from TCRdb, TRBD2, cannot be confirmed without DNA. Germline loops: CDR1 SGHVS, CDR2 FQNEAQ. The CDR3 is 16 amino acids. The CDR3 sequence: CASSLFHSPRMNTQYF. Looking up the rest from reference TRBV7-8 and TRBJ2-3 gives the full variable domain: GAGVSQSPRYKVAKRGQDVALRCDPISGHVSLFWYQQALGQGPEFLTYFQNEAQLDKSGLPSDRFFAERPEGSVSTLKIQRTQQEDSAVYLCASSLFHSPRMNTQYFGPGTRLTVL.